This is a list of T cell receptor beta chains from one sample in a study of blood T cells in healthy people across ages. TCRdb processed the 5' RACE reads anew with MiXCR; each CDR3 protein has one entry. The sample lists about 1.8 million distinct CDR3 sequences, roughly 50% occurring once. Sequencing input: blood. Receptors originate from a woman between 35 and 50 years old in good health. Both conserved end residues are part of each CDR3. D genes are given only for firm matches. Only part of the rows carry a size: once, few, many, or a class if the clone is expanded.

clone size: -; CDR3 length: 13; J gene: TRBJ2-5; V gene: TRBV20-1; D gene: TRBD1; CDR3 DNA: TGCAGCCGAGCCGGGACAGGGGTGAAGACCCAGTACTTC; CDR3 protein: CSRAGTGVKTQYF
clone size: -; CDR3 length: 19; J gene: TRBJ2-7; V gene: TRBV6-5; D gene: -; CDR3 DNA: TGTGCCAGCAGTTACTCCCGAGGGGGGGCGCAATCCATTTCCTACGAGCAGTACTTC; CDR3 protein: CASSYSRGGAQSISYEQYF
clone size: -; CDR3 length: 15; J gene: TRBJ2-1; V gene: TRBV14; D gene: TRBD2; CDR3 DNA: TGTGCCAGCAGCCAAGAGTCTAGCGGGGCCAATGAGCAGTTCTTC; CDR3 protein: CASSQESSGANEQFF
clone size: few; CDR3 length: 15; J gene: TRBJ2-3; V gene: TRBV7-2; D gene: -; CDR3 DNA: TGTGCCAGCAGCTTACAAGCGTCTAGCACAGATACGCAGTATTTT; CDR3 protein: CASSLQASSTDTQYF
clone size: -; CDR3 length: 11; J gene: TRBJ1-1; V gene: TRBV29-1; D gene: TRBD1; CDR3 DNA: TGCAGCGCCACACAGGGGGCTGAAGCTTTCTTT; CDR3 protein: CSATQGAEAFF
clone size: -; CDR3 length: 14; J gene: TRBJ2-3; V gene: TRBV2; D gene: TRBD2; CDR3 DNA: TGTGCCTGCCTCGGGGGGTCTAGCACAGATACGCAGTATTTT; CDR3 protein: CACLGGSSTDTQYF
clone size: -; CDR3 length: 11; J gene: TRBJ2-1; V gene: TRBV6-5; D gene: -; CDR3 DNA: TGTGCCAGCCGGACTCAAGGGGTGGAGTTCTTC; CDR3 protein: CASRTQGVEFF
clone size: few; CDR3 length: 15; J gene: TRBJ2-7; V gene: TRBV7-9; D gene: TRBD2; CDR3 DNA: TGTGCCAGCAGCCTCCGGACTAGCCCGCAGTCCGAGCAGTACTTC; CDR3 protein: CASSLRTSPQSEQYF
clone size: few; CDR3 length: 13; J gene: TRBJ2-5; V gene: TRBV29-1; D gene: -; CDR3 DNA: TGCAGCGTTGACAGGGGGGCGGAGGAGACCCAGTACTTC; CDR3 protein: CSVDRGAEETQYF
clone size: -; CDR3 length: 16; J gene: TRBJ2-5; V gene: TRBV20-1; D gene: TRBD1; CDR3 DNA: TGCAGTGCTAGAGGACAGGGGACCACGCCCTCACGGACCCAGTACTTC; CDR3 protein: CSARGQGTTPSRTQYF
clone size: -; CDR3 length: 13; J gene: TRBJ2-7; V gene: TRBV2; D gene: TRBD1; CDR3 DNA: TGTGCCAGCAGTGATACAGGGGACTACGAGCAGTACTTC; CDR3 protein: CASSDTGDYEQYF
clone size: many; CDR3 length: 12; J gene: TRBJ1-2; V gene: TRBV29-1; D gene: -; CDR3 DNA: TGCAGCGTGGAGCAGTATAACTATGGCTACACCTTC; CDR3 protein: CSVEQYNYGYTF
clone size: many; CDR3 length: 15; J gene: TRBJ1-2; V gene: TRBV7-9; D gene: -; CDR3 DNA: TGTGCCAGCACCCCGGTGGGAGGCTCCAACTATGGCTACACCTTC; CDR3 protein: CASTPVGGSNYGYTF
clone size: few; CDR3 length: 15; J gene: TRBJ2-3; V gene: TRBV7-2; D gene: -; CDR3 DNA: TGTGCCAGCACCCTAGGAGGGGGCCCCCCAGATACGCAGTATTTT; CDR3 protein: CASTLGGGPPDTQYF
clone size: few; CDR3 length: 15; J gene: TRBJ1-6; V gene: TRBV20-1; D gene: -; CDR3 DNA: TGCAGTGCTCCTATTCGAACAGGGTATAATTCACCCCTCCACTTT; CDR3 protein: CSAPIRTGYNSPLHF
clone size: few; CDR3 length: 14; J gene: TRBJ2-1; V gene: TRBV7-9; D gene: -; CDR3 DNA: TGTGCCAGCAGCCACGAGCGTAGGGGAAATGAGCAGTTCTTC; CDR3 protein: CASSHERRGNEQFF
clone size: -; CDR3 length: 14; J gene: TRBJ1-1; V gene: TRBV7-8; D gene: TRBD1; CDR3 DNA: TGTGCCAGCAGCGCGACAGGGGTAATCACTGAAGCTTTCTTT; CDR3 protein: CASSATGVITEAFF
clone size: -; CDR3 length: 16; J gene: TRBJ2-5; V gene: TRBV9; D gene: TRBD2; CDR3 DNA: TGTGCCAGCAGCCACTCTAGCGGGGGGGCTCTCAATGAGCAGTACTTC; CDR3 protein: CASSHSSGGALNEQYF
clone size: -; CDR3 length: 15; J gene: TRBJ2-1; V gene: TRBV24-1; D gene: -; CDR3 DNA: TGTGCCACCAGCCTGCACGGGGGAAACCACAATGAGCAGTTCTTC; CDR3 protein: CATSLHGGNHNEQFF
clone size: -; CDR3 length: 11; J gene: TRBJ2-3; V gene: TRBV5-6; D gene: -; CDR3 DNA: TGTGCCAGCAGCATGTTCGATACGCAGTATTTT; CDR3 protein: CASSMFDTQYF
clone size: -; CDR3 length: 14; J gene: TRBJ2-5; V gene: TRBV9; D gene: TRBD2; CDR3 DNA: TGTGCCAGCACTAGCGGGGTTGTTCGAGAGACCCAGTACTTC; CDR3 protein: CASTSGVVRETQYF
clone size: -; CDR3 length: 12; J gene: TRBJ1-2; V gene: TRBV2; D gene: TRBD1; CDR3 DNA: TGTGCCAGTGCAGGGGGCCGGGATGGCTACACCTTC; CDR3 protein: CASAGGRDGYTF
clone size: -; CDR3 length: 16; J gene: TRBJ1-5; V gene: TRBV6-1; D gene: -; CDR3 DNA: TGTGCCAGCAGTGAAAGGGGAGTAAGGAGCAATCAGCCCCAGCATTTT; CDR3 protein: CASSERGVRSNQPQHF
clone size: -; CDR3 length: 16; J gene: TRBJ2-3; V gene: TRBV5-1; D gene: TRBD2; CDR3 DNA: TGCGCCAGCAGCTCCCAAAGCGGGGCCGCCACAGATACGCAGTATTTT; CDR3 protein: CASSSQSGAATDTQYF
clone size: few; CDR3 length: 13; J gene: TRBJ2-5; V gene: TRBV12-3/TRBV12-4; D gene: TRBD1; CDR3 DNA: TGTGCCAGCACCGGGACAGGGAAAGAGACCCAGTACTTC; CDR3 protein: CASTGTGKETQYF
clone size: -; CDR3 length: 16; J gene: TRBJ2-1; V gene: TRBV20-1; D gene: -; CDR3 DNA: TGCAGTGCTAGAGATCGTGGTTGGGGGAGGCGGAATGAGCAGTTCTTC; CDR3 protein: CSARDRGWGRRNEQFF
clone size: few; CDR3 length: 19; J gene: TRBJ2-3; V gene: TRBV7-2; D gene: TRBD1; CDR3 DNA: TGTGCCAGCCGGGACCTCCGGGGACAGGGTGGGTTGAAATCAAATACGCAGTATTTT; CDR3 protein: CASRDLRGQGGLKSNTQYF
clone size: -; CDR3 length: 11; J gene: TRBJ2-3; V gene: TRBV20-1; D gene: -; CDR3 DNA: TGCAGTGCTAGCCAAAGAGCTACGCAGTATTTT; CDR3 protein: CSASQRATQYF
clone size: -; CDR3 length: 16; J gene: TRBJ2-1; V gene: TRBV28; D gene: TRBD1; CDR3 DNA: TGTGCCAGCAGTTACCAGACAGGGGGCGCCCCCAATGAGCAGTTCTTC; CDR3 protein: CASSYQTGGAPNEQFF
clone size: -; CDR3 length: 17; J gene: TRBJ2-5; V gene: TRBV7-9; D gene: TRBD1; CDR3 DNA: TGTGCCAGCAGCTTCCGTACAGGGGTTCGGATCCGAGAGACCCAGTACTTC; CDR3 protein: CASSFRTGVRIRETQYF
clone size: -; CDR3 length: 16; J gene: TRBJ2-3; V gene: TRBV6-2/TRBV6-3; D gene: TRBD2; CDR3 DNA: TGTGCCAGCAGCGATATCCTAGCGGTACTCGGATTGGCGCAGTATTTT; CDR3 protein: CASSDILAVLGLAQYF
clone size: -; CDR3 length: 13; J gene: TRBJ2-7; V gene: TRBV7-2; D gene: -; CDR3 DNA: TGTGCCAGCAGTAGAACCGGGTCTAGCGAGCAGTACTTC; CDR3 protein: CASSRTGSSEQYF
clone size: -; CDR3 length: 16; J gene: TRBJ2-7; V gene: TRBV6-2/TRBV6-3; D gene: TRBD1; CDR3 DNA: TGTGCCAGCAGTTACCCCGAGACAGGGGAATCCTACGAGCAGTACTTC; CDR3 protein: CASSYPETGESYEQYF
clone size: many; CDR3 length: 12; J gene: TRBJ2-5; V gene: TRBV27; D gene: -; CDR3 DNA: TGTGCCAGCAGAAATCGTTGGGAGACCCAGTACTTC; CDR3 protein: CASRNRWETQYF
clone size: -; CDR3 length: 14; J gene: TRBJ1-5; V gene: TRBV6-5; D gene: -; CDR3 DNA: TGTGCCAGCGCGAAGGGTATGCGCAATCAGCCCCAGCATTTT; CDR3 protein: CASAKGMRNQPQHF
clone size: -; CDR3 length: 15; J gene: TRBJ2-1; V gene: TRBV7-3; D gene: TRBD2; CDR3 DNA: TGTGCCAGCAGCTTAGTAGTAGCGGGGCACAATGAGCAGTTCTTC; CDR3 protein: CASSLVVAGHNEQFF
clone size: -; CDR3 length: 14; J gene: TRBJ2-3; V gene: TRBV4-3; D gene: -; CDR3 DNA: TGCGCCAGCAGCCAAGATCAGATTACAGATACGCAGTATTTT; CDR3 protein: CASSQDQITDTQYF
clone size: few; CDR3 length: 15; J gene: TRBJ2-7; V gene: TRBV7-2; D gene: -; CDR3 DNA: TGTGCCAGCAGCTTAACGGTTTCCAGCTCCTACGAGCAGTACTTC; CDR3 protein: CASSLTVSSSYEQYF
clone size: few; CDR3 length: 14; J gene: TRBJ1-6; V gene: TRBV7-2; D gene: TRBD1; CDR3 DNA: TGTGCCAGCAGCTTAGGGGACAGGGGGGGACCCCTCCACTTT; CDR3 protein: CASSLGDRGGPLHF
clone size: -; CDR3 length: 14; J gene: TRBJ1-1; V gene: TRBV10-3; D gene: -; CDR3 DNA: TGTGCCATCAGGAGGGGCCAGGGAAACACTGAAGCTTTCTTT; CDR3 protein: CAIRRGQGNTEAFF
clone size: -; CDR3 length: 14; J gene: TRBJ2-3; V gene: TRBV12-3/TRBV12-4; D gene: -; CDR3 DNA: TGTGCCAGCAGTGTGAGCCGTAGCACAGATACGCAGTATTTT; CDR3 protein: CASSVSRSTDTQYF
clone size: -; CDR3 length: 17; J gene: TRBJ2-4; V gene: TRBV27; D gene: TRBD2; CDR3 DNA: TGTGCCAGCAGTTTAGTCGGGCGGGGGGGGGCCAAAAACATTCAGTACTTC; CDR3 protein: CASSLVGRGGAKNIQYF
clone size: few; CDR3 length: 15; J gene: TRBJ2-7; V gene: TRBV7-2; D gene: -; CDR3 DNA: TGTGCCAGCAGCCCCAGGGCCATTGTCTCCTACGAGCAGTACTTC; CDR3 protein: CASSPRAIVSYEQYF
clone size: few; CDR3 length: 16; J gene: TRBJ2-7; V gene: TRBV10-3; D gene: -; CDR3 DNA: TGTGCCATCAGTGAGTCCGGGGACCCCAACCAGTACGAGCAGTACTTC; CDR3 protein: CAISESGDPNQYEQYF
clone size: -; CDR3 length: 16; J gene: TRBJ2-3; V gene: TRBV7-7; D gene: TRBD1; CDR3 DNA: TGTGCTAGCAGCCCAGGACAGGGGGTAATCACAGATACGCAGTATTTT; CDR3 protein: CASSPGQGVITDTQYF
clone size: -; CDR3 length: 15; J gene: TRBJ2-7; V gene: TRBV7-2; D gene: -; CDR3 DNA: TGTGCCAGCAGCTTACGGCAGGGGGGCGCCTCCGAGCAGTACTTC; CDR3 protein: CASSLRQGGASEQYF
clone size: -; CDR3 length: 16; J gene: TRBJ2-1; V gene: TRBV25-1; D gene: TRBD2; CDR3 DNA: TGTGCCAGCAGTGAGACTAGCGGTGCGTCCTACAATGAGCAGTTCTTC; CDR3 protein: CASSETSGASYNEQFF
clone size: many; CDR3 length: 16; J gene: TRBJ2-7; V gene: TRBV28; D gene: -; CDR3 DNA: TGTGCCAGCAGTCCTGATCGTGACTACCGCTCCTACGAGCAGTACTTC; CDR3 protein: CASSPDRDYRSYEQYF
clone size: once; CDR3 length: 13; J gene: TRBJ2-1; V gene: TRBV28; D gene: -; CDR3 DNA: TGTGCCAGCACCATGGCAGTCTACAATGAGCAGTTCTTC; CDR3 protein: CASTMAVYNEQFF
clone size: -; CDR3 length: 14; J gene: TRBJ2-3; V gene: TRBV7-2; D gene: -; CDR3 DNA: TGTGCCAGCAGCTTGACAGTTAAAACAGATACGCAGTATTTT; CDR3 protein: CASSLTVKTDTQYF
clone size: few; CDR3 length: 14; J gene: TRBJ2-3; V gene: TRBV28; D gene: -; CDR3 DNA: TGTGCCAGCAGTCCCGGACCCCGCACAGATACGCAGTATTTT; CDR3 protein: CASSPGPRTDTQYF
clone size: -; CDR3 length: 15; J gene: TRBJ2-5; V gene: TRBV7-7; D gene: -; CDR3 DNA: TGTGCTAGCAGCTTAGGTCCCGGGGAGCGAGAGACCCAGTACTTC; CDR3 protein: CASSLGPGERETQYF
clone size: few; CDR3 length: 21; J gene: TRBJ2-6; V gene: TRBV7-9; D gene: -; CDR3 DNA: TGTGCCAGCAGCCGATCACCGGGCAGGGGCCCTCTCAGCTCTGGGGCCAACGTCCTGACTTTC; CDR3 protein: CASSRSPGRGPLSSGANVLTF
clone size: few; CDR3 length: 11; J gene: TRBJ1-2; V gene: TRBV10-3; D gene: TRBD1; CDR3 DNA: TGTGCCATCAGTCCGGGACAGGACTACACCTTC; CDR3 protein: CAISPGQDYTF
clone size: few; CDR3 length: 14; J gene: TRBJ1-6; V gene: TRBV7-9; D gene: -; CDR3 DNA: TGTGCCAGCAGCTTAAAGGGGGGGGTTTCACCCCTCCACTTT; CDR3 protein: CASSLKGGVSPLHF